This T cell receptor (beta chain) originates from a study of regulatory T cells in long-lasting Graves disease. General study findings and limits: Persistent disease showed a preference for TRBV28, TRBJ1-2 and TRBJ2-5. Investigators studied peripheral blood only, not thyroid tissue. Newly diagnosed patients had higher TCR diversity than persistent Graves' patients did.

Noted time point: persistent/refractory GD, antithyroid drugs over 5 years with positive TRAb. Preparation of the TCR library used RNA extracted from PBMCs. A note on this clonotype: The antigen remains unidentified. At one boundary the junction diverges from the germline segment, which might be a read error.

Construction of TCR beta libraries relied on iRepertoire HTBI primers and on Arm-PCR targeting CDR3 regions. In the original analysis: Detected in the samples were just over 60 TRBV and around 15 TRBJ segments. Via MiXCR, TCRdb re-called the multiplex PCR reads, giving one row per CDR3 protein. TCRdb's processing, not the authors', yielded these V and J calls. The table has 300,000 to 350,000 distinct CDR3 sequences, roughly 21% seen once. This CDR3 is 16 amino acids long. CDR1 and CDR2 (germline): SNHLY, FYNNEI. This specimen was peripheral blood mononuclear cells (PBMCs), taken when the disease was refractory, from a patient treated with antithyroid drugs. This receptor was taken from a female donor with Graves disease. V usage is TRBV2 and J usage is TRBJ1-1, with D possibly matching TRBD1 (6 bases). This chain's CDR3 is CASSGDKVVRNTEALF. The CDR3 nucleotides are TGTGCCAGCAGTGGGGACAAGGTCGTACGGAACACTGAAGCTCTCTTT.